These 5 T cell receptor beta chains share one sample of origin, sequenced in a study of blood T cell repertoires in COVID-19. Clones were sequenced by immunoSEQ multiplex PCR, and TCRdb holds only the in-frame ones, with some missing. The sample shows 70,000 to 95,000 clones, over 80% of them seen only once. Sample: peripheral blood. These receptors were taken from a woman in her 70s with active or convalescent COVID-19.

Points on this clone: Other DNA sequences within the sample encode an identical CDR3. The rearrangement joins TRBV24-1 to TRBJ2-6; D is uncertain. Looked up from germline, CDR1 is KGHDR and CDR2 is SFDVKD. Trimming took off 4 bases at V and 4 bases at J, with 7 bases between the two ends. This CDR3 has 14 amino acids. The CDR3 protein is CATSDPSGANVLTF. The CDR3 DNA reads as TGTGCCACCAGTGACCCATCCGGGGCCAACGTCCTGACTTTC.

This chain links TRBV6-1 with TRBJ1-2; D ambiguous. Germline-derived CDR1 and CDR2 are MNHNS and SASEGT. V lost 3 bases and J 4 bases, leaving 12 bases between the germline ends. The CDR3 covers 14 residues. CDR3 in amino acids: CASSELPNSYGYTF. The CDR3 coding sequence is TGTGCCAGCAGTGAGCTCCCGAATAGCTATGGCTACACCTTC.

This chain uses TRBV2 with TRBJ2-5, with 9 nucleotides matching TRBD2. The CDR3 has 15 residues. With V trimmed by 7 bases and J by 7 bases, 13 bases remained unmatched. Germline-derived CDR1 and CDR2 are SNHLY and FYNNEI. CDR3 nucleotide sequence: TGTGCCAGCACCCTAACGGGCGGGGGGGATGGGACCCAGTACTTC. Translated, it gives CASTLTGGGDGTQYF. Using reference TRBV2 and TRBJ2-5 for the parts outside the CDR3, the full variable domain is EPEVTQTPSHQVTQMGQEVILRCVPISNHLYFYWYRQILGQKVEFLVSFYNNEISEKSEIFDDQFSVERPDGSNFTLKIRSTKLEDSAMYFCASTLTGGGDGTQYFGPGTRLLVL.

As concerns this clone: One end of the junction does not line up with germline, which may come from a read error. The J gene is TRBJ1-1, the V gene TRBV10-2, with D perhaps TRBD1 (6 bases). Germline V gene data show CDR1 as WSHSY and CDR2 as SAAADI. The CDR3 spans 14 residues. The CDR3: CASSEGQGNAEAFF. CDR3 coding DNA: TGCGCCAGCAGTGAGGGGCAGGGGAACGCTGAAGCTTTCTTT.

The rearrangement joins TRBV5-1 to TRBJ2-2; TRBD1 matches at 8 bases. The V segment lost 0 bases and the J segment 4 bases; nucleotides outside the gene matches: 2. The CDR3 extends over 15 amino acids. CDR1 is SGHRS, CDR2 YFSETQ, per germline. CDR3 amino acids: CASSLGQGATGELFF. CDR3 bases: TGCGCCAGCAGCTTGGGGCAGGGGGCCACCGGGGAGCTGTTTTTT.